What follows describes a single TCR beta chain. Sequencing used immunoSEQ multiplex PCR; TCRdb keeps in-frame clones, though not all of them. Of 75,000 to 100,000 clones in the sample, about nine tenths were seen once. This sample is part of a study of T cell responses to AZD1222 COVID-19 vaccine. The origin of this receptor is an adult in good health. The starting material was peripheral blood, obtained on day 0 of AZD1222 vaccination.

The CDR3 loop reads CASSLQGDTEAFF. DNA for the CDR3: TGTGCCAGCTCACTACAGGGGGACACTGAAGCTTTCTTT. This chain connects TRBV18 to TRBJ1-1; TRBD1 agrees at 8 bases. The J segment lost 3 bases and the V segment lost 4 bases, leaving 1 base of the junction unmatched. This CDR3 comprises 13 residues. Germline V CDR1 and CDR2: KGHSH, LQKENI.